The 25 T cell receptor beta chains reported below all come from one sample, sequenced in a study of tumor-infiltrating lymphocytes in glioblastoma multiforme. TCR beta libraries were built from RNA through three nested multiplex PCR rounds using modified ARM-PCR. TCRdb analysed the multiplex PCR reads with MiXCR anew, one entry per CDR3 protein. The sample has 8,000 or so distinct CDR3 sequences, 65% to 80% seen once. Sequenced: brain tumor tissue. The receptor set was obtained from a male donor with glioblastoma.

This chain uses TRBV7-8 with TRBJ1-1; 7 bases agree with TRBD1. Germline loops: CDR1 SGHVS, CDR2 FQNEAQ. This CDR3 is 14 amino acids long. V shed 8 bases, J shed 7 bases, and the junction held 13 bases outside the gene matches. The CDR3 DNA is TGTGCCAGCTTAGCTTGGGGGGGACAGCGTGAAGCTTTCTTT. Its translation: CASLAWGGQREAFF.

This clonotype is medium-sized within its sample. V and J are TRBV7-9 and TRBJ2-1, with 12 bases matching TRBD2. The V and J ends lost 1 base and 8 bases, in that order; junction bases with no gene match: 6. Germline CDR1 reads SEHNR; CDR2 reads FQNEAQ (reference sequence). CDR3 length: 16 residues. In nucleotides, the CDR3 is TGTGCCAGCAGCTTAGGACTAGCGGGAGACCTCGATGAGCAGTTCTTC. Amino acid sequence: CASSLGLAGDLDEQFF. The full variable domain, with the rest looked up from reference TRBV7-9 and TRBJ2-1, is DTGVSQNPRHKITKRGQNVTFRCDPISEHNRLYWYRQTLGQGPEFLTYFQNEAQLEKSRLLSDRFSAERPKGSFSTLEIQRTEQGDSAMYLCASSLGLAGDLDEQFFGPGTRLTVL.

This clonotype occurred a few times. The CDR3 nucleotides are TGCAGCGTTCAGGGGGCTGGCAATCAGCCCCAGCATTTT. Protein product: CSVQGAGNQPQHF. V is TRBV29-1 and J is TRBJ1-5; 8 bases are shared with TRBD1. J gave up 2 bases and V 5 bases, and 2 bases lay outside the gene matches. Germline assignment: CDR1 SQVTM and CDR2 ANQGSEA. This CDR3 has 13 residues.

The rearrangement joins TRBV11-2 to TRBJ2-1, with D possibly TRBD1 on 6 matching bases. CDR1 is SGHAT, CDR2 FQNNGV, per germline. The CDR3 spans 16 residues. The V gene lost 1 base and the J gene lost 2 bases, with 12 bases spanning the gap. In DNA, the CDR3 is TGTGCCAGCAGCTTAGTTAGGGGGTTCGCCTACAATGAGCAGTTCTTC. It codes for CASSLVRGFAYNEQFF.

V and J are TRBV11-2 and TRBJ2-3, with D uncertain. Trimming took 2 bases from V and 12 from J, leaving 18 bases between them. Germline CDR1 SGHAT, CDR2 FQNNGV. This CDR3 comprises 14 residues. CDR3 sequence reads: CASSLQGMADIQYF. The CDR3 DNA sequence: TGTGCCAGCAGCTTACAAGGGATGGCAGATATTCAGTATTTT.

Sample share makes this clonotype medium-sized (0.01 to 0.1%). CDR3 protein: CASSSLVSGSTDTQYF. CDR3 nucleotide sequence: TGTGCCAGCAGTTCCCTAGTTAGCGGAAGCACAGATACGCAGTATTTT. The rearrangement joins TRBV6-5 to TRBJ2-3, with D possibly being TRBD2 (6 bases). From germline, CDR1 is MNHEY and CDR2 SVGAGI. V was cut by 4 bases and J by 0 bases, with 14 bases left in between. The CDR3 has 16 residues.

CDR3 DNA sequence: TGTGCCAGTAGTTTCCCGGGACAGGCACAGCCCCAGCATTTT. Encoded protein: CASSFPGQAQPQHF. The V gene is TRBV19, the J gene TRBJ1-5; 8 nucleotides match TRBD1. CDR1 and CDR2 (germline): LNHDA, SQIVND (reference sequence). V lost 5 bases to trimming and J lost 7 bases; unmatched junction nucleotides: 7. This CDR3 contains 14 residues.

There are many counts of this clonotype. The CDR3 is CAWSRLAGAGGELFF. Here the CDR3 DNA reads TGTGCCTGGAGTAGGCTAGCGGGAGCGGGCGGGGAGCTGTTTTTT. The chain combines TRBV30 with TRBJ2-2, with 10 bases fitting TRBD2. V trimming: 2 bases; J trimming: 7 bases; junction bases outside the gene matches: 7. The CDR3 runs 15 residues. Germline V gene sequence: CDR1 GTSNPN, CDR2 SVGIG (reference sequence).

This clonotype was seen repeatedly, ten times or more. This chain links TRBV7-9 with TRBJ2-1; D may be TRBD1 (5 bases). This CDR3 comprises 12 residues. Germline V gene data show CDR1 as SEHNR and CDR2 as FQNEAQ (reference sequence). CDR3 in DNA: TGTGTCGGCAGGGCGGCGTACAATGAGCAGTTCTTC. Protein sequence: CVGRAAYNEQFF.

V and J are TRBV6-1 and TRBJ2-2; D may match TRBD1 or TRBD2 (7 bases each). V lost 1 base to trimming and J lost 6 bases, with 12 bases between them. CDR1 and CDR2 (germline): MNHNS, SASEGT. The CDR3 extends over 15 amino acids. CDR3 region: CASSEGAGGAGELFF. The CDR3 coding sequence is TGTGCCAGCAGTGAAGGCGCAGGGGGGGCCGGGGAGCTGTTTTTT.

About this clonotype: One end of the junction fails to match germline, which may point to a read error. The chain joins TRBV29-1 to TRBJ1-1; D unclear. Looked up from germline, CDR1 is SQVTM and CDR2 is ANQGSEA. The CDR3 has 13 amino acids. The CDR3, as DNA: TGTAGCGTTGAATTGCCGGAGAACACTGAAGCTTTCTTT. Encoded protein: CSVELPENTEAFF. The full variable domain, its missing parts supplied by reference TRBV29-1 and TRBJ1-1, is SAVISQKPSRDICQRGTSLTIQCQVDSQVTMMFWYRQQPGQSLTLIATANQGSEATYESGFVIDKFPISRPNLTFSTLTVSNMSPEDSSIYLCSVELPENTEAFFGQGTRLTVV.

Regarding this clonotype: A much larger clone sits a single nucleotide away, making a read error possible. V gene TRBV29-1 combines with J gene TRBJ1-4, with a possible D match to TRBD1 (5 bases). V lost 3 bases to trimming and J lost 4 bases, with 9 bases between them. Germline CDR1 is SQVTM and CDR2 is ANQGSEA. The length of the CDR3 is 13 residues. The CDR3 reads CSVEDMINEKLFF. CDR3 coding DNA: TGCAGCGTTGAGGACATGATTAATGAAAAACTGTTTTTT.

As regards this clonotype: The junction differs from germline at one of its ends, possibly a read error. This rearrangement joins TRBV10-3 to TRBJ2-7; 7 bases fit TRBD1. The CDR3 extends over 13 amino acids. CDR1 is ENHRY, CDR2 SYGVKD, per germline. The CDR3 DNA sequence: TGTGCCATCATACCGGGACAGCTCTACGAGCAGTATTTC. Its translation is CAIIPGQLYEQYF.

Note on this clonotype: No conserved phenylalanine or tryptophan ends this CDR3, so it is likely a read error. The genes are TRBV14 and TRBJ2-7; D might be TRBD1 (5 bases). V gave up 4 bases and J gave up 0 bases, with 16 bases separating them. Germline lookup yields CDR1 SGHDN and CDR2 FVKESK. This CDR3 region has 16 residues. CDR3 in amino acids: CASSRELTGFSYEQYL. The CDR3, as DNA: TGTGCCAGCAGCCGAGAGTTAACAGGATTCTCCTACGAGCAGTACCTC.

Of note for this clonotype: One junction end disagrees with the germline gene, perhaps due to a read error. The gene calls are TRBV7-9 and TRBJ2-7; 8 nucleotides align to TRBD2. The V gene's germline CDR1 is SEHNR and CDR2 FQNEAQ (reference sequence). The CDR3 has 15 amino acids. In DNA, the CDR3 is TGTTCCAGCAGCACCCGGGAGGGGTCCCTAGGCGGGCAGTACTTC. This codes for CSSSTREGSLGGQYF.

The rearrangement uses TRBV20-1 and TRBJ2-7, with a possible D match to TRBD2 (6 bases). V shed 8 bases and J shed 4 bases, with 24 bases lying between them. The germline CDR1 and CDR2 sequences are DFQATT and SNEGSKA (reference sequence). The CDR3 sequence is 15 residues long. In DNA form, the CDR3 reads TGCAGTATTGGAGAAGGGGCTTCGGAGGGTTACGAGCAGTACTTC. Amino acid sequence: CSIGEGASEGYEQYF.

At least ten counts were recorded for this clonotype. The CDR3 is CSVVGGFGHTQYF. DNA for the CDR3: TGCAGCGTTGTAGGCGGGTTCGGGCATACGCAGTATTTT. The V call is TRBV29-1, the J call TRBJ2-3, with a tentative D call TRBD2 (5 bases). Trimming cost V 4 bases and J 7 bases, with 15 bases left between them. This CDR3 has 13 residues. From germline, CDR1 is SQVTM and CDR2 ANQGSEA.

As concerns this clonotype: The germline gene is not matched at one end of the junction; a read error may be the cause. The chain carries TRBV4-2 and TRBJ1-5; a weak D match, TRBD1 (6 bases). Germline V gene sequence: CDR1 LGHNA, CDR2 YNFKEQ. This CDR3 contains 13 residues. For the CDR3, the DNA is TGTGCCACCAGCCATGCAGGGGTTCAGTCCCAGCATTTT. This codes for CATSHAGVQSQHF.

The rearrangement uses TRBV4-2 and TRBJ2-7; maybe TRBD2 (5 bases). Germline CDR1 is LGHNA and CDR2 is YNFKEQ. CDR3 size: 16 residues. V shed 0 bases and J shed 0 bases, with 12 bases lying between them. CDR3: CASSQDWPGSSYEQYF. Here the CDR3 DNA reads TGTGCCAGCAGCCAAGACTGGCCGGGGAGCTCCTACGAGCAGTACTTC.

The rearrangement uses TRBV29-1 and TRBJ2-3; TRBD1 matches 8 bases. Germline assignment: CDR1 SQVTM and CDR2 ANQGSEA. V shed 1 base and J 7 bases; nucleotides not matched to a gene: 4. The CDR3 has 13 amino acids. The CDR3 bases are TGCAGCGTTGAAGGGACAGGGAGGCATACGCAGTATTTT. This gives the protein CSVEGTGRHTQYF.

V usage is TRBV29-1 and J usage is TRBJ1-6; 7 nucleotides align to TRBD1. From germline, CDR1 is SQVTM and CDR2 ANQGSEA. This CDR3 is 13 amino acids long. V lost 7 bases to trimming and J lost 19 bases; unmatched junction nucleotides: 19. Here the CDR3 reads CSAARDRESPLHF. CDR3 DNA sequence: TGCAGCGCTGCCAGGGACAGAGAATCACCACTACACTTT.

The chain has TRBV4-1 and TRBJ1-2, with D unresolved. Germline CDR1 is MGHRA and CDR2 is YSYEKL. The CDR3 totals 12 residues. V lost 0 bases and J 8 bases, leaving 7 bases between the germline ends. The chain's CDR3 is CASSQEAAGYTF. The DNA for the CDR3 is TGCGCCAGCAGCCAAGAAGCGGCCGGCTACACCTTC.

The chain joins TRBV11-2 to TRBJ1-2, with D tentatively TRBD1 (6 bases). This CDR3 has 14 amino acids. V was trimmed by 7 bases and J by 8 bases, leaving 20 bases between them. Germline V CDR1 and CDR2: SGHAT, FQNNGV. CDR3 coding DNA: TGTGCCAGCACCCAGACGCAGGGGAACCTCGGCTACACCTTC. Translation gives CASTQTQGNLGYTF.

A word on this clonotype: No conserved phenylalanine or tryptophan is present at the end of the CDR3, so a read error is the likely explanation. The limits of the CDR3 on the DNA are not certain, so only TCRdb's listed CDR3 is given. The V gene is TRBV11-3, the J gene TRBJ1-1; TRBD1 is the table's D call, not checked against the DNA. Germline CDR1 reads SGHNT; CDR2 reads YENEEA. The length of the CDR3 is 16 amino acids, counting both ends. The CDR3 reads CASSFKGAGLDTEAFS.

The chain combines TRBV4-1 with TRBJ1-1; the D gene is possibly TRBD1 (6 bases). The germline V gene encodes CDR1 MGHRA and CDR2 YSYEKL. Trimming removed 9 bases from V and 4 bases from J, with 15 bases in between. The CDR3 consists of 13 residues. The CDR3 DNA is TGCGCCAGTAGACGCGGACAGTCCACTGAAGCTTTCTTT. This encodes CASRRGQSTEAFF.